These T cell receptor beta chains were read from a single sample in a study of blood T cell dynamics during melanoma immunotherapy. The data were produced by immunoSEQ multiplex PCR, yet TCRdb's version contains in-frame clones alone and is incomplete. The repertoire holds roughly 7,000 clones, with roughly 83% as singletons. The sample was blood, taken from a patient treated with checkpoint blockade. Receptors were obtained from a human donor with melanoma. Some clones in this sample may be carry-over from other donors' samples. CDR3s include the opening cysteine and the closing phenylalanine or tryptophan. D genes are given only for firm matches.

J	D	V	CDR3	DNA
TRBJ1-1	-	TRBV5-4	CASSLQGRFTEAFF	TGTGCCAGCAGCTTGCAGGGGCGCTTTACTGAAGCTTTCTTT
TRBJ2-1	TRBD2	TRBV11-2	CASSPRTSGGDNYNEQFF	TGTGCCAGCAGCCCCAGGACTAGCGGGGGGGACAATTACAATGAGCAGTTCTTC
TRBJ1-3	-	TRBV28	CASSPTNSGNTIYF	TGTGCCAGCAGCCCTACTAACTCTGGAAACACCATATATTTT
TRBJ2-6	-	TRBV22-1	CPGSWSRKRTSRTNVLTF	TGTCCTGGGAGCTGGTCCAGAAAGCGAACAAGTCGGACCAACGTTCTGACTTTC
TRBJ1-5	-	TRBV28	CASSRTNSNQPQHF	TGTGCCAGCAGCCGAACGAATAGCAATCAGCCCCAGCATTTT
TRBJ2-7	-	TRBV5-1	CASRSQGSLGGEQYF	TGCGCCAGTCGTTCCCAGGGGTCCCTTGGGGGCGAGCAGTACTTC
TRBJ2-7	-	TRBV6-5	CASRAGQGFYEQYF	TGTGCCAGCAGGGCCGGGCAGGGCTTCTACGAGCAGTACTTC
TRBJ1-2	TRBD1	TRBV11-2	CASSEGQYYGYTF	TGTGCCAGCAGCGAGGGACAGTACTATGGCTACACCTTC
TRBJ2-7	-	TRBV10-1	CASSESTGGPSSYEQYF	TGCGCCAGCAGTGAGTCGACGGGGGGCCCGAGCTCCTACGAGCAGTACTTC
TRBJ2-7	TRBD2	TRBV28	CASSLSGGGGHYEQYF	TGTGCCAGCAGTTTATCTGGGGGCGGGGGGCACTACGAGCAGTACTTC
TRBJ2-5	TRBD2	TRBV7-6	CASSYGTSGGGETQYF	TGTGCCAGCAGCTACGGGACTAGCGGGGGGGGAGAGACCCAGTACTTC